What follows are 7 T cell receptor beta chains derived from one specimen sequenced in a study of blood T cell repertoires in COVID-19. Clones were sequenced by immunoSEQ multiplex PCR, and TCRdb holds only the in-frame ones, with some missing. The table records about 300,000 clones, over 85% of them present only once. Sequencing input: PBMCs or T cells enriched from blood (not recorded which). These receptors all stem from a woman aged 50 to 60 who had been exposed to COVID-19.

This clone was recorded many times. This sequence joins TRBV5-1 and TRBJ2-7; 8 bases match TRBD1. J was trimmed by 3 bases and V by 3 bases; bases with no gene match: 11. The V gene's germline CDR1 is SGHRS and CDR2 YFSETQ. This CDR3 region has 16 residues. This chain's CDR3 is CASSSNSGTGGYEQYF. For the CDR3, the DNA is TGCGCCAGCAGCTCGAATTCCGGGACAGGAGGCTACGAGCAGTACTTC.

This rearrangement joins TRBV4-1 to TRBJ1-6; D is uncertain. Trimming removed 0 bases from V and 7 bases from J, with 13 bases in between. This CDR3 contains 16 residues. CDR1 and CDR2 (germline): MGHRA, YSYEKL. Here the CDR3 DNA reads TGCGCCAGCAGCCAAGAGGAGGGAAAGAGGAATTCACCCCTCCACTTT. Residues: CASSQEEGKRNSPLHF.

The rearrangement links TRBV11-2 to TRBJ2-2; D is unclear. This CDR3 spans 13 amino acids. V was trimmed by 1 base and J by 3 bases, leaving 3 bases between them. CDR1 is SGHAT and CDR2 is FQNNGV in the germline V gene. CDR3 bases: TGTGCCAGCAGCTTAGTAGACACCGGGGAGCTGTTTTTT. The encoded protein is CASSLVDTGELFF. Full variable domain (outside the CDR3, taken from reference TRBV11-2 and TRBJ2-2): EAGVAQSPRYKIIEKRQSVAFWCNPISGHATLYWYQQILGQGPKLLIQFQNNGVVDDSQLPKDRFSAERLKGVDSTLKIQPAKLEDSAVYLCASSLVDTGELFFGEGSRLTVL.

J is TRBJ2-7 and V is TRBV28; 9 bases line up with TRBD2. The J segment lost 7 bases and the V segment lost 4 bases, leaving 17 bases of the junction unmatched. The CDR3 spans 17 residues. The germline V gene has CDR1 MDHEN and CDR2 SYDVKM. CDR3 loop: CASSSRERGAPGKEQYF. DNA for the CDR3: TGTGCCAGCAGTTCCCGCGAGCGGGGGGCTCCGGGGAAGGAGCAGTACTTC. The entire variable domain, with the rest obtained from reference TRBV28 and TRBJ2-7, is as follows: DVKVTQSSRYLVKRTGEKVFLECVQDMDHENMFWYRQDPGLGLRLIYFSYDVKMKEKGDIPEGYSVSREKKERFSLILESASTNQTSMYLCASSSRERGAPGKEQYFGPGTRLTVT.

The chain uses TRBV6-1 and TRBJ2-7, with TRBD2 as a possible D gene (7 bases). V lost 2 bases and J 3 bases, leaving 17 bases between the germline ends. Germline V gives CDR1 MNHNS, CDR2 SASEGT. The CDR3 extends over 16 amino acids. For the CDR3, the DNA is TGTGCCAGCAGTGAAAGAGGAGGGGGGGTTAGCTACGAGCAGTACTTC. Translated: CASSERGGGVSYEQYF.

The rearrangement joins TRBV6-6 to TRBJ2-7; 13 bases are shared with TRBD2. V gave up 6 bases and J gave up 7 bases; unmatched junction bases: 9. Per germline, CDR1 MNHNY and CDR2 SVGAGI (reference sequence). The CDR3 is 15 amino acids. The CDR3 region has the DNA TGTGCCAGCAGCCCCGGGACTAGCGGGGTTCGGGAGCAGTACTTC. It encodes CASSPGTSGVREQYF.

This clone was observed a single time. V and J are TRBV11-2 and TRBJ2-7; 8 bases match TRBD2. J gave up 4 bases and V 4 bases, and 3 bases lay outside the gene matches. This CDR3 is 13 amino acids long. CDR1 and CDR2 from the germline V gene are SGHAT and FQNNGV. The CDR3 here is CASSSSGGYEQYF. DNA of the CDR3: TGTGCCAGCAGCTCCAGCGGGGGATACGAGCAGTACTTC. The whole variable domain, remainder taken from reference TRBV11-2 and TRBJ2-7, is EAGVAQSPRYKIIEKRQSVAFWCNPISGHATLYWYQQILGQGPKLLIQFQNNGVVDDSQLPKDRFSAERLKGVDSTLKIQPAKLEDSAVYLCASSSSGGYEQYFGPGTRLTVT.